This TCR beta chain was observed in a study of T cells after yellow fever vaccination. Study in general: The fractions with low cell numbers were processed using SMART-Seq v4 Ultra Low Input. Study-wide findings and caveats: Reappearance after the booster was observed for most primary-vaccination clones (roughly 96% CD4, less than 90% CD8).

Points on this clonotype: As yet, its antigen is unknown.

TCRdb processed the 5' RACE reads anew with MiXCR; each CDR3 protein has one entry. This table holds about 310,000 distinct CDR3 sequences, approximately 3.9% found once. Germline CDR1 reads SQVTM; CDR2 reads ANQGSEA. The V end lost 4 bases, the J end lost 7 bases, and 14 bases lay between the germline ends. This CDR3 is 13 amino acids long. The receptor was isolated from a man aged 18 to 35 who received the YFV17D yellow fever vaccine. This rearrangement joins TRBV29-1 to TRBJ2-1, with D perhaps TRBD1 (5 bases). This sample comprised PBMCs, obtained on the day of the yellow fever booster vaccination. CDR3 nucleotides: TGCAGCGTTGGAGACAGCCCTTTGAATGAGCAGTTCTTC. Its translation is CSVGDSPLNEQFF.